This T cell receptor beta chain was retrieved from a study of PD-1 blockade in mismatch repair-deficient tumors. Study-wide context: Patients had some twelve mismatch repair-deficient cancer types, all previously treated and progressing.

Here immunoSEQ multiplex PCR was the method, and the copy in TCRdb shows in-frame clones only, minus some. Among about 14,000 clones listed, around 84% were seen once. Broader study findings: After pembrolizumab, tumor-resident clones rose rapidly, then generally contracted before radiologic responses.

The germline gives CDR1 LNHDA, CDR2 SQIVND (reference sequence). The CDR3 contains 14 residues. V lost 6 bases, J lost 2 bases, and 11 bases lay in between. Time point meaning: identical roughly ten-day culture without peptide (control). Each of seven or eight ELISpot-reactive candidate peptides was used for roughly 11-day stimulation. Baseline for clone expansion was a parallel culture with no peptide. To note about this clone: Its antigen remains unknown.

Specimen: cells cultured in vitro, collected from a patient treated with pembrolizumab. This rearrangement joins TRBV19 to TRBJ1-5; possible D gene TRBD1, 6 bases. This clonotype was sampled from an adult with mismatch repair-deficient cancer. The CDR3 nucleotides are TGTGCCAGTAGGACAGGTGGGGGCAATCAGCCCCAGCATTTT. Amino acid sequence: CASRTGGGNQPQHF.